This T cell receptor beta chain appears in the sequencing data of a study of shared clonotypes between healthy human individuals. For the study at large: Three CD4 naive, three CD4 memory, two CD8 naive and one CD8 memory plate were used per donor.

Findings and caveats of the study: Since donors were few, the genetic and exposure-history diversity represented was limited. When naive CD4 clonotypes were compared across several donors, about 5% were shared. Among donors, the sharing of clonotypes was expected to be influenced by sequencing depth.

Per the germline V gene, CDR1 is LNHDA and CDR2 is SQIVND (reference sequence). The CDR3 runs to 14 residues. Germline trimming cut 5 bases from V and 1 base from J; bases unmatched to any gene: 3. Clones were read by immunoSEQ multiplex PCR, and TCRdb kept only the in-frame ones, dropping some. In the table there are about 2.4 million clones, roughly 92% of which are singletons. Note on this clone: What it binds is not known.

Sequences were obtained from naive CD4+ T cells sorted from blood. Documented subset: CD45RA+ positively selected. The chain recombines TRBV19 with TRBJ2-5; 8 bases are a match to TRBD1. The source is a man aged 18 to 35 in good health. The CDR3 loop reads CASSATGGQETQYF. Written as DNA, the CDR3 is TGTGCCAGTAGTGCCACAGGGGGCCAAGAGACCCAGTACTTC.